The entry below gives a single TCR beta chain sequence along with its context. The data were taken from a study of technical replicates of blood from four donors. Here immunoSEQ multiplex PCR was the method, and the copy in TCRdb shows in-frame clones only, minus some. Of 100,000 or so clones in the sample, nearly 96% are singletons; the top ten hold 0.21%. The receptor was derived from a human donor in good health. The sequencing sample was made of T cells isolated from PBMCs.

CDR3 protein: CASSLDRGTYGYTF. CDR3 nucleotides: TGTGCCAGCAGTCTCGACAGGGGGACCTATGGCTACACCTTC. The chain combines TRBV27 with TRBJ1-2; 9 nucleotides line up with TRBD1. This CDR3 spans 14 amino acids. Germline lookup yields CDR1 MNHEY and CDR2 SMNVEV (reference sequence). With 5 bases clipped from V and 4 bases from J, the junction kept 5 bases outside the gene matches.